A single sample is the source of the 11 T cell receptor beta chains below, sequenced in a study of blood T cell repertoires in COVID-19. Assay used: immunoSEQ multiplex PCR; TCRdb lists only in-frame clones, some missing. The sample holds 85,000 to 100,000 clones, about 76% seen once. The specimen sequenced was peripheral blood. The receptors originated from a human donor in a cohort sampled during active COVID-19.

J is TRBJ2-5 and V is TRBV7-8; D gene unclear. The germline V gene has CDR1 SGHVS and CDR2 FQNEAQ. The ends were cut back, 1 base at V and 5 bases at J, with 8 bases in the middle. The CDR3 length is 13 residues. CDR3 region: CASSLGLQETQYF. The CDR3 region has the DNA TGTGCCAGCAGCTTAGGGCTCCAGGAGACCCAGTACTTC.

The chain joins TRBV5-5 to TRBJ2-3, with TRBD2 as a possible D gene (6 bases). Trimming took 3 bases from V and 0 from J, leaving 11 bases between them. Germline V lookup: CDR1 SGHKS, CDR2 YYEKEE (reference sequence). This CDR3 comprises 15 residues. DNA for the CDR3: TGTGCCAGCAGCTCTAGCGAAACTAGCACAGATACGCAGTATTTT. Encoded protein: CASSSSETSTDTQYF.

The chain joins TRBV4-3 to TRBJ2-1; 9 nucleotides line up with TRBD1. Germline V gene sequence: CDR1 LGHNA, CDR2 YSLEER. The CDR3 covers 15 residues. The ends lost 1 base at V and 3 bases at J; junction bases unmatched: 1. In DNA, the CDR3 is TGCGCCAGCAGCCAAGGGACAGGGGACTACAATGAGCAGTTCTTC. Its protein is CASSQGTGDYNEQFF.

This chain uses TRBV7-2 with TRBJ1-1; 7 nucleotides align to TRBD1. This CDR3 has 14 amino acids. The germline V gene encodes CDR1 SGHTA and CDR2 FQGNSA. V gave up 1 base and J gave up 1 base; unmatched junction bases: 0. The CDR3 DNA reads as TGTGCCAGCAGCTTAGACAGGGGGAACACTGAAGCTTTCTTT. It yields the protein CASSLDRGNTEAFF. The full variable domain, its missing parts supplied by reference TRBV7-2 and TRBJ1-1, is GAGVSQSPSNKVTEKGKDVELRCDPISGHTALYWYRQSLGQGLEFLIYFQGNSAPDKSGLPSDRFSAERTGGSVSTLTIQRTQQEDSAVYLCASSLDRGNTEAFFGQGTRLTVV.

The rearrangement links TRBV29-1 to TRBJ1-5; TRBD1 aligns across 9 bases. Germline CDR1 SQVTM, CDR2 ANQGSEA. V lost 6 bases to trimming and J lost 1 base; unmatched junction nucleotides: 7. The CDR3 consists of 15 residues. The CDR3 here is CSVRTGVGSNQPQHF. Here the CDR3 DNA reads TGCAGCGTCCGGACAGGGGTGGGGAGCAATCAGCCCCAGCATTTT.

This rearrangement joins TRBV3-1 (or the pseudogene TRBV3-2) to TRBJ2-1, with 12 nucleotides matching TRBD2. This CDR3 contains 16 residues. From germline, CDR1 is LGHDT and CDR2 YNNKEL (reference sequence). Trimming took 2 bases from V and 4 from J; bases not matched to a gene: 3. CDR3 region: CASSQMGLAGYNEQFF. In DNA form, the CDR3 reads TGTGCCAGCAGCCAAATGGGACTAGCGGGTTACAATGAGCAGTTCTTC.

This chain connects TRBV7-9 to TRBJ1-1; D is ambiguous. Germline lookup yields CDR1 SEHNR and CDR2 FQNEAQ (reference sequence). The CDR3 is made up of 14 amino acids. Trimming left V 11 bases short and J 0 bases short, with 16 bases between. In nucleotides, the CDR3 is TGTGCCGTACTCACGAGCGGGTTGAACACTGAAGCTTTCTTT. This sequence encodes CAVLTSGLNTEAFF.

J is TRBJ1-2 and V is TRBV29-1, with TRBD1 identical over 8 bases. V lost 1 base, J lost 0 bases, and 4 bases stayed unmatched. This CDR3 is 15 amino acids long. From germline, CDR1 is SQVTM and CDR2 ANQGSEA. DNA of the CDR3: TGCAGCGTTGAAGGGGGGACAGGAGCTAACTATGGCTACACCTTC. Translation gives CSVEGGTGANYGYTF.

This clone has more than one count but fewer than ten. The V call is TRBV10-3, the J call TRBJ1-5, with 10 positions matching TRBD1. The CDR3 has 14 residues. Germline CDR1 is ENHRY and CDR2 is SYGVKD. The V and J ends lost 6 bases and 7 bases, in that order; junction bases with no gene match: 6. As DNA, the CDR3 is TGTGCCATCAGGGGGACAGGGGTTGCCCAGCCCCAGCATTTT. Translating gives CAIRGTGVAQPQHF.

As regards this clone: The junction departs from germline at one end; a sequencing error may be responsible. This rearrangement joins TRBV7-7 to TRBJ1-4, with 12 positions matching TRBD1. The germline V gene has CDR1 SSHAT and CDR2 FNYEAQ (reference sequence). The CDR3 is 17 residues long. The CDR3 is CASSFRDRGQTNEKLFF. The CDR3, as DNA: TGTGCTAGCAGCTTTCGGGACAGGGGGCAAACTAATGAAAAACTGTTTTTT.

The gene calls are TRBV15 and TRBJ1-2; D is uncertain. Trimming shortened V by 4 bases and J by 3 bases, and 12 bases separated the two germline ends. This CDR3 contains 14 residues. Germline assignment: CDR1 LNHNV and CDR2 YYDKDF (reference sequence). CDR3 sequence reads: CATSTRERDYGYTF. The CDR3 nucleotides read TGTGCCACCAGCACCCGGGAAAGAGACTATGGCTACACCTTC.